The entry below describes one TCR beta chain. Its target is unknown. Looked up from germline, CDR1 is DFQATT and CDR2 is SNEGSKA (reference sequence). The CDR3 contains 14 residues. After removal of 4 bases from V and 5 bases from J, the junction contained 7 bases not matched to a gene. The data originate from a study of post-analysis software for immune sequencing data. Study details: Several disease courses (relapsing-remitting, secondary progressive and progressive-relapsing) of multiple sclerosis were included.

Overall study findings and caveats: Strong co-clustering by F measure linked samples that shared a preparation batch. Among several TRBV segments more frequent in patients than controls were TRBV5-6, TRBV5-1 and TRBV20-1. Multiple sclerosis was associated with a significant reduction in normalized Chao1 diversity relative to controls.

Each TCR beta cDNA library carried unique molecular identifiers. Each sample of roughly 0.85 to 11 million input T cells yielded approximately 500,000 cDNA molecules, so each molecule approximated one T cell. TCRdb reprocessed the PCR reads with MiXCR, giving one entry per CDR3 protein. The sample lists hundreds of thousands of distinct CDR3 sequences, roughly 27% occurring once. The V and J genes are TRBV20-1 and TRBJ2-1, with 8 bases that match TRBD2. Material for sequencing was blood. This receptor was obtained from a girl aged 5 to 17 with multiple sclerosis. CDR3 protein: CSATRPLADNEQFF. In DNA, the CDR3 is TGCAGTGCTACCCGGCCACTAGCGGACAATGAGCAGTTCTTC.